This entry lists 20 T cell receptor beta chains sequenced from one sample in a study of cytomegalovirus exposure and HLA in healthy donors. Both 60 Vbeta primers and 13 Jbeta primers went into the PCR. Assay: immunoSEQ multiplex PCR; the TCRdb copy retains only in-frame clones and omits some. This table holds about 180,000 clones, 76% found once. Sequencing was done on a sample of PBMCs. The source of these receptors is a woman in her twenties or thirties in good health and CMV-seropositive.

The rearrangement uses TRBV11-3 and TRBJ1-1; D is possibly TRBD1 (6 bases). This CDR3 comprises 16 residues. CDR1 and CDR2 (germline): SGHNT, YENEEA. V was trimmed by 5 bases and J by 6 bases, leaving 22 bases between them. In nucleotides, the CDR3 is TGTGCCAGCAGCACAGGGTGGCTGGGGGGGGGACCTGAAGCTTTCTTT. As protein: CASSTGWLGGGPEAFF.

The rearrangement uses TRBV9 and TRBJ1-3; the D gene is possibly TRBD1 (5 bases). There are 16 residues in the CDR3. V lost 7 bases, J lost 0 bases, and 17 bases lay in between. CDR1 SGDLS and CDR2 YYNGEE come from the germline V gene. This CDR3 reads CASSGFGGSSGNTIYF. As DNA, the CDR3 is TGTGCCAGCTCGGGCTTTGGGGGGAGCTCTGGAAACACCATATATTTT.

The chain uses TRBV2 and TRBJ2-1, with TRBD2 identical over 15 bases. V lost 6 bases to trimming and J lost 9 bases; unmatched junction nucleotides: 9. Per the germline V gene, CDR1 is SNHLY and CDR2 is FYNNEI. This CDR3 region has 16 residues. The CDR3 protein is CASSGLAGGRLPEQFF. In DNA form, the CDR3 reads TGTGCCAGCAGCGGACTAGCGGGGGGGCGTTTACCTGAGCAGTTCTTC.

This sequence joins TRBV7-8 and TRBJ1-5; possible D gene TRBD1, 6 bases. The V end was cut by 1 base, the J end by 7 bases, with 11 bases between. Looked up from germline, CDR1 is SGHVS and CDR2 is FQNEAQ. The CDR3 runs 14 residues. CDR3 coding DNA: TGTGCCAGCAGCTTAGGGAGACAGGCCCAGCCCCAGCATTTT. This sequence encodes CASSLGRQAQPQHF. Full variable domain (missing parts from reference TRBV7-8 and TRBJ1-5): GAGVSQSPRYKVAKRGQDVALRCDPISGHVSLFWYQQALGQGPEFLTYFQNEAQLDKSGLPSDRFFAERPEGSVSTLKIQRTQQEDSAVYLCASSLGRQAQPQHFGDGTRLSIL.

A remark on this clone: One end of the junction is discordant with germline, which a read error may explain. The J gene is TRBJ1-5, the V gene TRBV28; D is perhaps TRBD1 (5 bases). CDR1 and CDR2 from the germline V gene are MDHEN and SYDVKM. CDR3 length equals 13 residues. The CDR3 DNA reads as TGTGCCAACAGTGACAGTAGCAATCAGCCCCAGCATTTT. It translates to CANSDSSNQPQHF.

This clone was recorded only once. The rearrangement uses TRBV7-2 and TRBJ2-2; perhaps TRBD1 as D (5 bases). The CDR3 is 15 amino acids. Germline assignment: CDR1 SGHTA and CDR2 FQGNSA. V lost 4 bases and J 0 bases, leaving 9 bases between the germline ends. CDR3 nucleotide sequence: TGTGCCAGCAGCTCCGGACACCCGAACACCGGGGAGCTGTTTTTT. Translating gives CASSSGHPNTGELFF.

The chain's CDR3 is CASSQSGEQPQHF. Written as DNA, the CDR3 is TGTGCCAGCAGCCAATCGGGAGAACAGCCCCAGCATTTT. The chain couples TRBV21-1 to TRBJ1-5. TRBV21-1 is a pseudogene segment. The CDR3 extends over 13 amino acids.

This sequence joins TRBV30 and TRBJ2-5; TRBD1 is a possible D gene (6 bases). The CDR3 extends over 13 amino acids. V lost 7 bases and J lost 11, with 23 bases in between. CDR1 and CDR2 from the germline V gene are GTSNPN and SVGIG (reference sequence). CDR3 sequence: CAFPCPYSQGQYF. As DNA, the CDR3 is TGTGCCTTCCCCTGCCCTTATTCTCAGGGGCAGTACTTC.

Here the CDR3 DNA reads TGCAGCACCCTCGGGTGGAGGGGTAACTCACCCCTCCACTTT. It translates to CSTLGWRGNSPLHF. The chain links TRBV29-1 to TRBJ1-6; D might be TRBD1 (5 bases). Germline CDR1 reads SQVTM; CDR2 reads ANQGSEA. V was cut by 8 bases and J by 10 bases, with 21 bases left in between. This CDR3 has 14 amino acids.

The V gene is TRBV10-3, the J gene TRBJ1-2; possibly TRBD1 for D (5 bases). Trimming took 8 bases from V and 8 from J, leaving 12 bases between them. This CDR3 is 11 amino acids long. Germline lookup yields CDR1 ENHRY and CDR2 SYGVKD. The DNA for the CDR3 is TGTGCCATCGGCCAGGGAGGCGGCTACACCTTC. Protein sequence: CAIGQGGGYTF.

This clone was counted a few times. This CDR3 reads CASSKGQVRFSYEQYF. Written as DNA, the CDR3 is TGTGCCAGCAGCAAAGGACAGGTCCGATTCTCCTACGAGCAGTACTTC. The V gene is TRBV21-1, the J gene TRBJ2-7; TRBD1, the table's D call, lacks a check against the DNA. TRBV21-1 is recorded as a pseudogene. The CDR3 extends over 16 amino acids.

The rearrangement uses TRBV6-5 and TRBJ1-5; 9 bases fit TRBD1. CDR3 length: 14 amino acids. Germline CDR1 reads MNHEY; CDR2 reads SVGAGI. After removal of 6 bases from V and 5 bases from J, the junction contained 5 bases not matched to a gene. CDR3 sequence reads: CASSRGQGHQPQHF. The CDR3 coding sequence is TGTGCCAGCAGCCGAGGACAGGGGCATCAGCCCCAGCATTTT.

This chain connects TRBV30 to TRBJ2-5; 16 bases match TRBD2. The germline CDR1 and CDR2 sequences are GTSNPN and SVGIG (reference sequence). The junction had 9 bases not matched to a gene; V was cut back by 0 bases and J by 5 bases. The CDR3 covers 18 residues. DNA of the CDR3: TGTGCCTGGAGTGTGTCCGGGACTAGCGGGGGGGCCTGGGAGACCCAGTACTTC. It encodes CAWSVSGTSGGAWETQYF.

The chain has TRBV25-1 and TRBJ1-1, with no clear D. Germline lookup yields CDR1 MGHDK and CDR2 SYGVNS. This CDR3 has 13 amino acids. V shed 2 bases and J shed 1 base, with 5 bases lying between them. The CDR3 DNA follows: TGTGCCAGCAGTGAAAAGCCGAACACTGAAGCTTTCTTT. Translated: CASSEKPNTEAFF.

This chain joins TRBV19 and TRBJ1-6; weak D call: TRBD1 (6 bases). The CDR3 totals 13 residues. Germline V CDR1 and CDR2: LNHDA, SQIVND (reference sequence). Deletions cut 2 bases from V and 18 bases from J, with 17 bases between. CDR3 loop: CASSISGAALSHF. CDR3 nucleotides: TGTGCCAGTAGTATATCAGGGGCCGCTCTGTCCCACTTT.

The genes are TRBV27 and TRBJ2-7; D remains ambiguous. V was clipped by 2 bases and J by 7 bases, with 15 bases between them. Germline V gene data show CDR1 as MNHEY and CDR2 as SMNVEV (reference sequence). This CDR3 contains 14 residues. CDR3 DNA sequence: TGTGCCAGCAGTTTAATGGTAATTTCTAGGGAGCAGTACTTC. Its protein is CASSLMVISREQYF.

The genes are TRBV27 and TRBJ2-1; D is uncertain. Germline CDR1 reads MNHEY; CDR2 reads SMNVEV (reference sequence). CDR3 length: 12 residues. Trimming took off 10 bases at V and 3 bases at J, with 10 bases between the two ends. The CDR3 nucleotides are TGTGCCACCTCGACTTACTACAATGAGCAGTTCTTC. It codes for CATSTYYNEQFF.

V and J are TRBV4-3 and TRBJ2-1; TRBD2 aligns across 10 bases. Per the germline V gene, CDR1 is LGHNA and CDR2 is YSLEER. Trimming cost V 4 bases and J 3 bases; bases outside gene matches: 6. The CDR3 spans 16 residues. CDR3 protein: CASSLLAGGDYNEQFF. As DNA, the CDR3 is TGCGCCAGCAGCCTCTTAGCGGGGGGCGACTACAATGAGCAGTTCTTC.

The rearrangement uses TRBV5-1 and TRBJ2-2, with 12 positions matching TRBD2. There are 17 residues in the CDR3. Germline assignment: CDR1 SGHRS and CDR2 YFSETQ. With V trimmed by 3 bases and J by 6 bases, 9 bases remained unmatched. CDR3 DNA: TGCGCCAGCAGCTCACGGCTAGCGGGGGGGCTGGCCGGGGAGCTGTTTTTT. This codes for CASSSRLAGGLAGELFF.

CDR3 loop: CASSQGGTSGETQYF. CDR3 sequence (DNA): TGTGCCAGCAGCCAGGGGGGGACTAGCGGTGAGACCCAGTACTTC. This rearrangement joins TRBV7-9 to TRBJ2-5; TRBD2 matches at 11 bases. V was pared by 5 bases and J by 5 bases, with 7 bases of the junction left unmatched. The CDR3 length is 15 residues. Germline assignment: CDR1 SEHNR and CDR2 FQNEAQ (reference sequence).